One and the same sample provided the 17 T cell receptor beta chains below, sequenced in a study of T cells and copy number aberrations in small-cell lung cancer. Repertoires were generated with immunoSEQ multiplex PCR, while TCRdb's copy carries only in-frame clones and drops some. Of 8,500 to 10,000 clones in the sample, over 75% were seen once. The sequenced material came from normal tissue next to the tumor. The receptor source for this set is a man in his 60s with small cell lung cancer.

CDR3: CASKTGLGTGELFF. The CDR3 DNA follows: TGCGCCAGCAAGACAGGGCTGGGTACCGGGGAGCTGTTTTTT. The chain is built from TRBV5-1 and TRBJ2-2, with 7 bases lining up with TRBD1. The length of the CDR3 is 14 residues. V shed 6 bases, J shed 5 bases, and the junction held 7 bases outside the gene matches. Germline V gene sequence: CDR1 SGHRS, CDR2 YFSETQ.

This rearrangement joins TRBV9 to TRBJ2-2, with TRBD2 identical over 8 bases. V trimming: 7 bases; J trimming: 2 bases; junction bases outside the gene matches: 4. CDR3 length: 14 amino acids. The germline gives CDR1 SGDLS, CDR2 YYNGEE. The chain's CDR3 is CASATSGNTGELFF. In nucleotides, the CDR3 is TGTGCCAGCGCTACTAGCGGAAACACCGGGGAGCTGTTTTTT.

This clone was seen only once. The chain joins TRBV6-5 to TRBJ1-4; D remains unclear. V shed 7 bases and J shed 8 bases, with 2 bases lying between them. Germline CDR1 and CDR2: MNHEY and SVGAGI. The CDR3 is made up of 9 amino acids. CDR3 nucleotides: TGTGCCAGCACCGAAAAACTGTTTTTT. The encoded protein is CASTEKLFF.

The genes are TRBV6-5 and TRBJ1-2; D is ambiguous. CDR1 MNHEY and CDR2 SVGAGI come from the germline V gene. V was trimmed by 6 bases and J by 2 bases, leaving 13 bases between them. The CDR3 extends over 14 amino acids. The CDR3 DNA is TGTGCCAGCAGCCGAGATTCGACAAACTATGGCTACACCTTC. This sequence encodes CASSRDSTNYGYTF.

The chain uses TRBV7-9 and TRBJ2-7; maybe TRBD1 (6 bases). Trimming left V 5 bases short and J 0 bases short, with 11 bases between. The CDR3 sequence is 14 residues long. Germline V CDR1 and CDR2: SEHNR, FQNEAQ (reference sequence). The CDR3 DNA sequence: TGTGCCAGCAGCGGGGACAACCTCTCCTACGAGCAGTACTTC. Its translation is CASSGDNLSYEQYF.

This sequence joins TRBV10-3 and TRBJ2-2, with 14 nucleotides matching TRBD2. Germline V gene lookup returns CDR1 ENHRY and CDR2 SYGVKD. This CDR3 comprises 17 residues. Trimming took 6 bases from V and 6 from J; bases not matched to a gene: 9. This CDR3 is CAIRPGLAGETPGELFF. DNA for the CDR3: TGTGCCATCAGACCGGGACTAGCGGGAGAAACTCCCGGGGAGCTGTTTTTT.

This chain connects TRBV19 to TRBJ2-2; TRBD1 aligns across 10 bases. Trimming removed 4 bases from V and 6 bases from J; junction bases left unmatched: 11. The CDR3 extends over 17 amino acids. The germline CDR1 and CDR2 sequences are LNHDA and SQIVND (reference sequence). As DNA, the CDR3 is TGTGCCAGTAGTACGACCGGGACAGGGGTTTCGGCCGGGGAGCTGTTTTTT. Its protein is CASSTTGTGVSAGELFF.

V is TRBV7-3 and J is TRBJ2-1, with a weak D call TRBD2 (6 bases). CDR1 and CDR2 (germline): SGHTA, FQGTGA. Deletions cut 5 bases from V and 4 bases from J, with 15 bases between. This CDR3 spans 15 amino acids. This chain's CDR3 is CASSPPGGAYNEQFF. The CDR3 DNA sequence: TGTGCCAGCAGCCCCCCCGGCGGGGCTTACAATGAGCAGTTCTTC.

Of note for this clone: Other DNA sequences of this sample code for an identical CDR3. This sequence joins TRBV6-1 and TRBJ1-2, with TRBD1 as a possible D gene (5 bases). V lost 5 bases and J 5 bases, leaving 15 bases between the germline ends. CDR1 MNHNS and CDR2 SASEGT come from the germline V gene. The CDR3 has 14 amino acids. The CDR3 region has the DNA TGTGCCAGCAGTCGGGACGGGATGCTTTATGGCTACACCTTC. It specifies CASSRDGMLYGYTF.

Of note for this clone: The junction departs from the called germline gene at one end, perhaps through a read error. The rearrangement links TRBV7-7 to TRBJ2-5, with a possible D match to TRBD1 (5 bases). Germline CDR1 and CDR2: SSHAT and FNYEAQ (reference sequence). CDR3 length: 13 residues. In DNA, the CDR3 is TGTGCTAGCAGTCGAGACAGCCAAGAGACCCAGTACTTC. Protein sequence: CASSRDSQETQYF. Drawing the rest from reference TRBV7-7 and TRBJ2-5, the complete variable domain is GAGVSQSPRYKVTKRGQDVTLRCDPISSHATLYWYQQALGQGPEFLTYFNYEAQPDKSGLPSDRFSAERPEGSISTLTIQRTEQRDSAMYRCASSRDSQETQYFGPGTRLLVL.

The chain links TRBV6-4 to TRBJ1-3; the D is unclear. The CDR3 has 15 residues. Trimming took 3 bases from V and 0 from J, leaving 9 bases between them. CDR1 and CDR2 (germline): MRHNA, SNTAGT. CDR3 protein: CASSEQPGSGNTIYF. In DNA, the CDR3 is TGTGCCAGCAGTGAACAGCCGGGCTCTGGAAACACCATATATTTT.

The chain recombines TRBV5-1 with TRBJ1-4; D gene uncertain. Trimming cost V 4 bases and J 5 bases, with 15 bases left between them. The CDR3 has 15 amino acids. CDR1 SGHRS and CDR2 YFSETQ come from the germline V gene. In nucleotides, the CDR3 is TGCGCCAGCAGCGATCCTGGGAGTGGGAATGAAAAACTGTTTTTT. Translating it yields CASSDPGSGNEKLFF.

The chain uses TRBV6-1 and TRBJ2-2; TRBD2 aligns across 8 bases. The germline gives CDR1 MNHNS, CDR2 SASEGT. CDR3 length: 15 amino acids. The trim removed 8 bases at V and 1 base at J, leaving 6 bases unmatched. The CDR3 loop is CASAKTSENTGELFF. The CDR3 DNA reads TGTGCCAGCGCGAAGACTAGCGAGAACACCGGGGAGCTGTTTTTT.

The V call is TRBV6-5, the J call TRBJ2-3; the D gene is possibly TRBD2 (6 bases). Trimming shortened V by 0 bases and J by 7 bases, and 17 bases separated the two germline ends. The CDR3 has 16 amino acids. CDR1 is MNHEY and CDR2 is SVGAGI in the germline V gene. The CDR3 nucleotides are TGTGCCAGCAGTTACTCGAGGGCGGGGTATAGGAATACGCAGTATTTT. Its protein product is CASSYSRAGYRNTQYF.

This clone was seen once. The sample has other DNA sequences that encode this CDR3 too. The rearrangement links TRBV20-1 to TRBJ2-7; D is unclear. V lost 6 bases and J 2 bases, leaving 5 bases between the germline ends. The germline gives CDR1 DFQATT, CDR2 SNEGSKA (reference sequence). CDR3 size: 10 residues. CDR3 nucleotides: TGCAGTGCGGTTGCCTACGAGCAGTACTTC. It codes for CSAVAYEQYF.

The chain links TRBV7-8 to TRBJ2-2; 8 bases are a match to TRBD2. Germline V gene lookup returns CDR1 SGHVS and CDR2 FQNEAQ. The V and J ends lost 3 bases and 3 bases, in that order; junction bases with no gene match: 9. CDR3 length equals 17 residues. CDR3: CASSFLLTSADTGELFF. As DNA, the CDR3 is TGTGCCAGCAGCTTCCTGCTGACTAGCGCTGACACCGGGGAGCTGTTTTTT.

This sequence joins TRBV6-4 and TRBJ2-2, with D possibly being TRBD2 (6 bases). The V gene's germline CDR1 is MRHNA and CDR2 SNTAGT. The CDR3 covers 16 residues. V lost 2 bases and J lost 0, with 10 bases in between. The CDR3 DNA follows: TGTGCCAGCAGTGACCGGGGGAACGCGAACACCGGGGAGCTGTTTTTT. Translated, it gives CASSDRGNANTGELFF.